This entry concerns a single T cell receptor beta chain. Its antigen is not known. This specimen belongs to a study of cytomegalovirus exposure and HLA in healthy donors. Whole-study findings and limits: With later analysis, a missense DCLRE1C variant became linked to TCR beta V- and J-gene trimming.

The PCR made use of 60 Vbeta and 13 Jbeta primers. Assay used: immunoSEQ multiplex PCR; TCRdb lists only in-frame clones, some missing. The record lists tens of thousands of clones, of which the ten most abundant hold 2.7%. Sequencing used PBMCs. The clonotype originates from a man aged 40-55 years in good health and CMV-seronegative.

This chain's CDR3 is CAWRDGQLNYGYTF. The CDR3 nucleotides read TGTGCCTGGAGGGATGGACAGCTTAACTATGGCTACACCTTC. The V and J genes are TRBV30 and TRBJ1-2; a weak D match, TRBD1 (6 bases). This CDR3 has 14 amino acids. Germline V gene sequence: CDR1 GTSNPN, CDR2 SVGIG (reference sequence). V gave up 3 bases and J gave up 1 base, with 12 bases separating them. The complete variable domain, with remaining parts taken from reference TRBV30 and TRBJ1-2, reads SQTIHQWPATLVQPVGSPLSLECTVEGTSNPNLYWYRQAAGRGLQLLFYSVGIGQISSEVPQNLSASRPQDRQFILSSKKLLLSDSGFYLCAWRDGQLNYGYTFGSGTRLTVV.